What follows are 9 T cell receptor beta chains derived from one specimen sequenced in a study of PD-1 blockade in classical Hodgkin lymphoma. Generated by immunoSEQ multiplex PCR, the TCRdb table keeps only in-frame clones and is missing some. The sample carries 15,000 or so clones, roughly 80% recorded once. Following autologous stem cell transplantation, relapse occurred in every patient, and exposure to brentuximab vedotin varied. Sample: peripheral blood mononuclear cells (PBMCs), taken at baseline. The origin of the receptors is a human donor with classical Hodgkin lymphoma.

The V gene is TRBV7-2, the J gene TRBJ1-4, with 7 bases that match TRBD1. Looked up from germline, CDR1 is SGHTA and CDR2 is FQGNSA. This CDR3 is 16 amino acids long. V shed 3 bases, J shed 0 bases, and the junction held 4 bases outside the gene matches. CDR3 DNA: TGTGCCAGCAGCTTGGGACAGACTTCAACTAATGAAAAACTGTTTTTT. This codes for CASSLGQTSTNEKLFF.

V and J are TRBV12-5 and TRBJ1-5; 8 bases align to TRBD1. The CDR3 length is 17 residues. V shed 4 bases, J shed 2 bases, and the junction held 10 bases outside the gene matches. The germline V gene has CDR1 LGHNT and CDR2 FRNRAP. The CDR3 region has the DNA TGTGCTAGTGGTTCCCTGGGCGCAGGGGGCGGCAATCAGCCCCAGCATTTT. Residues: CASGSLGAGGGNQPQHF.

This clone was seen only a few times. The J gene is TRBJ2-2, the V gene TRBV7-7; D is uncertain. The CDR3 has 13 amino acids. The V gene lost 5 bases and the J gene lost 7 bases, with 11 bases spanning the gap. Germline lookup yields CDR1 SSHAT and CDR2 FNYEAQ (reference sequence). The CDR3 region is CASSPAYGGELFF. The CDR3 nucleotides are TGTGCCAGCAGCCCTGCGTACGGCGGGGAGCTGTTTTTT. The whole variable domain, remainder taken from reference TRBV7-7 and TRBJ2-2, is GAGVSQSPRYKVTKRGQDVTLRCDPISSHATLYWYQQALGQGPEFLTYFNYEAQPDKSGLPSDRFSAERPEGSISTLTIQRTEQRDSAMYRCASSPAYGGELFFGEGSRLTVL.

This clone came up once. In nucleotides, the CDR3 is TGTGCCAGCTCACCACCCTTAAGGGGCGAGCAGTACTTC. Amino acids: CASSPPLRGEQYF. V usage is TRBV18 and J usage is TRBJ2-7, with TRBD1 as a possible D gene (5 bases). Germline V gives CDR1 KGHSH, CDR2 LQKENI. CDR3 length: 13 residues. Trimming took off 0 bases at V and 6 bases at J, with 9 bases between the two ends.

This clone appeared once. V gene TRBV6-6 combines with J gene TRBJ1-5, with 7 bases lining up with TRBD1. The V segment lost 6 bases and the J segment 2 bases; nucleotides outside the gene matches: 4. Germline CDR1 MNHNY, CDR2 SVGAGI (reference sequence). This CDR3 is 14 amino acids long. The DNA for the CDR3 is TGTGCCAGCAGCTCAACAGGGGGCAATCAGCCCCAGCATTTT. The encoded protein is CASSSTGGNQPQHF.

The V and J genes are TRBV2 and TRBJ1-2, with a possible D match to TRBD1 (5 bases). The CDR3 consists of 13 residues. The germline gives CDR1 SNHLY, CDR2 FYNNEI. Trimming stripped 6 bases from V and 5 bases from J, with 13 bases between. The CDR3 protein is CASRLGTAYGYTF. In nucleotides, the CDR3 is TGTGCCAGCAGACTTGGGACGGCTTATGGCTACACCTTC.

This rearrangement joins TRBV6-5 to TRBJ2-2, with 8 bases fitting TRBD1. The CDR3 totals 14 residues. Per germline, CDR1 MNHEY and CDR2 SVGAGI. The J segment lost 6 bases and the V segment lost 6 bases, leaving 6 bases of the junction unmatched. The CDR3 nucleotides read TGTGCCAGCAGATCGACAGGGGTGGCCGGGGAGCTGTTTTTT. The encoded protein is CASRSTGVAGELFF.

The CDR3: CASWGVRDSINSPLHF. The CDR3 region has the DNA TGTGCCAGCTGGGGGGTTAGGGACAGCATAAATTCACCCCTCCACTTT. J is TRBJ1-6 and V is TRBV2; 7 nucleotides agree with TRBD1. CDR1 and CDR2 (germline): SNHLY, FYNNEI. Germline trimming cut 8 bases from V and 7 bases from J; bases unmatched to any gene: 14. The CDR3 length is 16 residues.

The chain links TRBV19 to TRBJ1-1; 9 positions match TRBD1. Germline V lookup: CDR1 LNHDA, CDR2 SQIVND (reference sequence). The junction had 4 bases not matched to a gene; V was cut back by 4 bases and J by 1 base. The CDR3 totals 15 residues. CDR3 sequence reads: CASSKPGQGNTEAFF. The CDR3 nucleotides read TGTGCCAGTAGTAAACCGGGACAGGGGAACACTGAAGCTTTCTTT. Filled out from reference TRBV19 and TRBJ1-1, the complete variable domain reads DGGITQSPKYLFRKEGQNVTLSCEQNLNHDAMYWYRQDPGQGLRLIYYSQIVNDFQKGDIAEGYSVSREKKESFPLTVTSAQKNPTAFYLCASSKPGQGNTEAFFGQGTRLTVV.